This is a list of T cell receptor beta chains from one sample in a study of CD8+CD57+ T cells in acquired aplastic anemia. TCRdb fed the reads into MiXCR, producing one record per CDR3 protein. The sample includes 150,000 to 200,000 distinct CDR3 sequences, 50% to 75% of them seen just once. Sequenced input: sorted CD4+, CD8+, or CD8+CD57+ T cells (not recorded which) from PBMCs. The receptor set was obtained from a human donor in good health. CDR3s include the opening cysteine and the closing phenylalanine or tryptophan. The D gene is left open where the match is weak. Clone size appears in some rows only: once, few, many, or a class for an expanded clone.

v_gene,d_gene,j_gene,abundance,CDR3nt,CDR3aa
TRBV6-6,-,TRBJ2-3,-,TGTGCCAGCAGTTACCTCGGGCAGTCCGCAGATACGCAGTATTTT,CASSYLGQSADTQYF
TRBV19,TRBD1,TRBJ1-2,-,TGTGCCAGTAGTACCTACCCCAGGGGGCGCGAGGGCTACACCTTC,CASSTYPRGREGYTF
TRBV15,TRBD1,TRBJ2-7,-,TGTGCCACCAGCCCACTAGGACAGGGCGATACCTACGAGCAGTACTTC,CATSPLGQGDTYEQYF
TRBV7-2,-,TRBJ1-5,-,TGTGCCAGCAGCTTAGCTTTATGGCAGCCCCAGCATTTT,CASSLALWQPQHF
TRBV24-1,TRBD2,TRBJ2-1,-,TGTGCCACCAGTGATTTAGGCCTAGCGGGAGTCGATGAGCAGTTCTTC,CATSDLGLAGVDEQFF
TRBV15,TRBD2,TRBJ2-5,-,TGTGCCACCAGCCCCAGGACTAGCGGGGGCGTGGGGACCCAGTACTTC,CATSPRTSGGVGTQYF
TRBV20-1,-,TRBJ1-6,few,TGCAGTGCTAGAAACGAGGCGGTATCACCCCTCCACTTT,CSARNEAVSPLHF
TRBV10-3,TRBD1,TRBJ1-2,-,TGTGCCATCAGTGAGGTGGGACAGGGGGCGGGCTACACCTTC,CAISEVGQGAGYTF
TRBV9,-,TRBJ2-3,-,TGTGCCAGCAGCGTAGCGGGGCCTAGCACAGATACGCAGTATTTT,CASSVAGPSTDTQYF
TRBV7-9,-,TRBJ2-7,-,TGTGCCAGCCAACTCTCTGCTCTCTCGACCTACGAGCAGTACTTC,CASQLSALSTYEQYF
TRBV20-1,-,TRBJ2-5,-,TGCAGTGCTAGAAATCGAGATGCCCAAGAGGTCCAGTACTTC,CSARNRDAQEVQYF
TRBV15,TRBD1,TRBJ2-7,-,TGTGCCACCAGCAGACCCCCGACAGGGGCGGCCTACTCCTACGAGCAGTACTTC,CATSRPPTGAAYSYEQYF
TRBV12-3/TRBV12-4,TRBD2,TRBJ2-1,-,TGTGCCAGCAGTTTCGGGACTAGCGGGGGGCATCCCAACAATGAGCAGTTCTTC,CASSFGTSGGHPNNEQFF
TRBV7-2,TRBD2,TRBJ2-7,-,TGTGCCAGCAGCTTAGCCTCAGCGGGGGGTAATGGCTACGAGCAGTACTTC,CASSLASAGGNGYEQYF
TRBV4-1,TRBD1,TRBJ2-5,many,TGCGCCAGCAGCCAAACTAGGGGGCTTGAGACCCAGTACTTC,CASSQTRGLETQYF
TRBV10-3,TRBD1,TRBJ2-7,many,TGTGCCATCAGTGATCTCATACCAGACAGGGGGCGCCTGTTACCCTACGAGCAGTACTTC,CAISDLIPDRGRLLPYEQYF
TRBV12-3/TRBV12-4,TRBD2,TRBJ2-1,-,TGTGCCAGCAGTCACACCGGACTAGCGGGGTTCAATGAGCAGTTCTTC,CASSHTGLAGFNEQFF
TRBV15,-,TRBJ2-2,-,TGTGCCACCAGCAGATTTCCCGGCGCGAACACCGGGGAGCTGTTTTTT,CATSRFPGANTGELFF
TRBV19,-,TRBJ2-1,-,TGTGCCAGTCAGGTTCGGACCCACAATGAGCAGTTCTTC,CASQVRTHNEQFF
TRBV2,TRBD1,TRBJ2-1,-,TGTGCCAGCAGCGGGACCGGGACAGGCGCCACCTACAATGAGCAGTTCTTC,CASSGTGTGATYNEQFF
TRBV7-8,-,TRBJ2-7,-,TGTGCCAGCAGCTTTCGACCTTCCCACAAGCCCTCCTACGAGCAGTACTTC,CASSFRPSHKPSYEQYF
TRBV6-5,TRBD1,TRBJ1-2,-,TGTGCCAGCAGTGACAGGGGAACAAATGGCTACACCTTC,CASSDRGTNGYTF
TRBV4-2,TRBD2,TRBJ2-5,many,TGTGCCAGCAGCCCTGGACTAGCGGGATTTGCAGAGACCCAGTACTTC,CASSPGLAGFAETQYF
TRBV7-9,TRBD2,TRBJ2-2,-,TGTGCCAGCAGGGCGAGACTAGCGGGAGAGGCCGGGGAGCTGTTTTTT,CASRARLAGEAGELFF
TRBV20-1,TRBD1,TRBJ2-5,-,TGCAGTGCTACCCGGACAGGGATGACAGAGACCCAGTACTTC,CSATRTGMTETQYF
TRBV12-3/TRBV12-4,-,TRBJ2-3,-,TGTGCCAGCAGTTTGGGTCGACGAAACACAGATACGCAGTATTTT,CASSLGRRNTDTQYF
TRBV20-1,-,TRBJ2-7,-,TGCAGTGCTCCCTATCAGGGGAACTACGAGCAGTACTTC,CSAPYQGNYEQYF
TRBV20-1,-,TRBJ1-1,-,TGCAGTGCTAGTGTGCAGAACACTGAAGCTTTCTTT,CSASVQNTEAFF
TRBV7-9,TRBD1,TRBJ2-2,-,TGTGCCAGCAGCCTCACAGGGGTCGCGGGTCGGTCCGGGGAGCTGTTTTTT,CASSLTGVAGRSGELFF
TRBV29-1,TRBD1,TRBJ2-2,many,TGCAGCGTTGTTGCTATCGGGACAGCTAACACCGGGGAGCTGTTTTTT,CSVVAIGTANTGELFF
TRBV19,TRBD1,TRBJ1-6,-,TGTGCCAGTAGTCAACGGGACAGGAGCTCCTATAATTCACCCCTCCACTTT,CASSQRDRSSYNSPLHF
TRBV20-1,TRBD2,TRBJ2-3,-,TGCAGTGCTAGAGAGGGGGGACTAGCGGGATCAGATACGCAGTATTTT,CSAREGGLAGSDTQYF
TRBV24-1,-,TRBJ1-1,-,TGTGCCACCAGTGACCGGGACCGGGCTGAAGCTTTCTTT,CATSDRDRAEAFF
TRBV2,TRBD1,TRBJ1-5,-,TGTGCCAGCCAATGGGACAGGGGGCAGCCCCAGCATTTT,CASQWDRGQPQHF
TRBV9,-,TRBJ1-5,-,TGTGCCAGCAGCCCCTGGCGGGAGGGTCAGCCCCAGCATTTT,CASSPWREGQPQHF
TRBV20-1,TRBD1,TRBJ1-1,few,TGCAGTGGACCGGACAGGATGAACACTGAAGCTTTCTTT,CSGPDRMNTEAFF
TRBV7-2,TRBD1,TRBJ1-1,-,TGTGCCAGCAGCACAGGACAGGGGTGGAGCACTGAAGCTTTCTTT,CASSTGQGWSTEAFF
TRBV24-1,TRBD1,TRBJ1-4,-,TGTGCCACCAGTGATAACAGGGGAGATGGTAATGAAAAACTGTTTTTT,CATSDNRGDGNEKLFF
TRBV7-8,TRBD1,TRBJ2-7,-,TGTGTCAGCAGCCAAGGACAGGGGAGATACGAGCAGTACTTC,CVSSQGQGRYEQYF
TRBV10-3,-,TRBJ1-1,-,TGTGCCATCCGTATCGTGGGGGCGAACACTGAAGCTTCCTTT,CAIRIVGANTEASF
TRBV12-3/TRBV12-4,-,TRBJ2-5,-,TGTGCCAGCAGTGCCGGGGGAAGGAAAGAGACCCAGTACTTC,CASSAGGRKETQYF
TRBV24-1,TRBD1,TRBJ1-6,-,TGTGCCACCTTGAGACCGGGACAGGGGGCGATGAATTCACCCCTCCACTTT,CATLRPGQGAMNSPLHF
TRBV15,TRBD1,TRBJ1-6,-,TGTGCCACCAGCAGAGATCCCCAGACCGGGACAGATAATTCACCCCTCCACTTT,CATSRDPQTGTDNSPLHF
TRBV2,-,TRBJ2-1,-,TGTGCCAGCAGGGAGGGGAATGAGCAGTTCTTC,CASREGNEQFF